This T cell receptor (beta chain) comes out of a study of identical twins. CDR3 length equals 16 residues. CDR1 is MNHEY, CDR2 SVGEGT, per germline. The junction had 12 bases not matched to a gene; V was cut back by 5 bases and J by 4 bases. The study, taken as a whole, reports: Cord blood beta clonotypes that were abundant carried fewer insertions, and memory repertoires showed no such trend.

Of note for this clonotype: The antigen remains unidentified.

Via MiXCR, TCRdb re-called the 5' RACE reads, giving one row per CDR3 protein. Seen here are 200,000 to 250,000 distinct CDR3 sequences, 6.5% observed once, and the top ten hold more than 14%. The sample was also linked to a second study, of T cells expressing NK-cell markers. That source notes: Sequencing of TCR beta repertoires drew on sorted CD3+CD56+NKG2C+, CD3+CD56+NKG2C- and CD3+CD56-NKG2C+ T cells. The dominant NKG2C+ clonotypes represented roughly 1.0-7.5% of CD8+ T cells in over 5 donors. What remained unclear was the HCMV specificity of expanded NKG2C+ T cell clones.

The chain carries TRBV6-2 or TRBV6-3 and TRBJ1-1; 8 bases align to TRBD1. This TCR derives from a woman younger than 35 in good health. The sample consisted of CD8+ T cells sorted from blood. As DNA, the CDR3 is TGTGCCAGCAGTCCCCCCAATCTACAGGGGGGCACTGAAGCTTTCTTT. This gives the protein CASSPPNLQGGTEAFF.